This T cell receptor beta chain was documented in a study of naive and memory T cell subsets (dated by TCRdb to 2016 to 2017). Concerning the study at large: Sorted naive and memory T cell subsets from peripheral blood were analyzed in the study using a UMI-based, open-source pipeline for TCR alpha and beta sequencing. RNA was DNase-treated and reverse transcribed with TCR constant-region primers, mostly using SuperScript III. IgG serology results and the functional CMV T cell responses were in complete agreement. What the study reported, not specific to this receptor: A power law was followed by TCR abundance, with an exponent that differed between naive and memory subsets but was consistent across the three individuals. The repertoire findings for the naive and memory subsets could not be validated against a ground truth because none was available. After error correction, only a single occurrence was seen for over 95% of naive TCR sequences, so much steeper abundance distributions were produced than in memory subsets. RNA-based TCR counts may be affected by expression changes linked to T cell activation and differentiation. In both CD4 and CD8 cells, a rise in Gini index and a fall in Shannon and inverse Simpson diversity were observed from naive through CM, EM and EMRA. Single alpha or beta chain sequences, rather than paired alpha/beta receptors, were used to define clonotypes. Naive repertoires, especially CD8, contained a few larger clonotypes, possibly memory cells re-expressing CD45RA.

This clonotype was counted a few times. Which antigen it targets is not known. Per-base qualities were not stored, and no clone one base away is much larger. The CDR3 sequence holds 12 residues, the cysteine and phenylalanine included. CDR3 DNA only is kept here, 36 bases in frame from base 1. The germline V gene supplies CDR1 SNHLY and CDR2 FYNNEI. The V and J ends are trimmed by 6 bases and 6 bases, leaving 9 bases between them. From the second PCR step on, the TCR alpha and beta chain libraries were amplified in separate reactions. Donor CMV status was determined by IFNgamma production from CD4+ T cells after overnight stimulation of fresh PBMCs with CMV viral lysate. CD4 T cells were positively selected with Miltenyi beads, followed by positive selection of CD8 T cells from the CD4-negative fraction. Cells were stained for CD3, CD4, CD8, CD45RA, CD27 and a live/dead dye and were sorted on a BD Aria II into four subsets based on CD45RA and CD27. Blood was obtained from a few healthy volunteers, and the blood from each volunteer was fractionated into CD4 and CD8 T cells and subsequently into four differentiation subsets. About 130 ml of peripheral blood was collected from each donor, and PBMC were isolated from the blood using Ficoll-Paque PLUS density-gradient centrifugation. The sorted cells were lysed in RLT buffer, after which RNA was extracted using a Qiagen RNeasy kit and kept at -80 degrees C.

The library was obtained by UMI-ligation and nested PCR. To cover both TRBC1 and TRBC2, the beta constant-region primer consisted of an equimolar mix of two oligonucleotides. The ligated cDNA went through four rounds of PCR with nested alpha and beta constant-region primers together with the SP2 primer. A single-stranded oligonucleotide containing the SP2 primer and a 12-nucleotide UMI was joined to the 3' end of the cDNA by T4 RNA ligase 1. The ligation reaction was kept at 16 degrees C for about 19-25 hours. PCR2 was typically run as a SYBR Green qPCR and stopped at a predetermined threshold to prevent over-amplification. All purifications after the first were performed with Agencourt AMPure XP magnetic beads. Library amounts were measured by Qubit and library quality was assessed on a TapeStation, where the main peak was expected at around 650 bp. Pooled libraries were sequenced on an Illumina MiSeq with v2 2x251 paired-end kits, typically giving about 0.85-2.3 million reads per sample. Libraries were pooled at around 4 nM per sample, and roughly 4.5-7.5% PhiX was added to improve cluster recognition. Regarding the original processing steps: Using tag matching that tolerated one base-pair mismatch, Decombinator assigned V and J genes to FASTQ reads that had been processed by Demultiplexor. Collapsinator relied on UMIs to fix sequencing errors as well as frequency errors caused by PCR heterogeneity. CDR3Translator translated TCRs and extracted CDR3s from the conserved cysteine to the FGXG phenylalanine, flagging non-productive sequences. Repertoires were subsampled to equal numbers of UMI-defined TCRs before Gini, Shannon entropy and inverse Simpson indices were calculated. Power-law fits to clonotype abundance distributions were performed by maximum likelihood within the linear range. On one naive CD8 sample, the pipeline and MIGEC gave similar UMI counts, unique TCR numbers and clonal distributions. One analysis removed from the naive repertoire any naive TCRs that were also present in any memory subset from the same donor. A set of approximately 7,300 CMV-associated CDR3 sequences, compiled from VDJdb and a published dataset, was used to search the repertoires. TCRdb took the public reads, trimmed them with fastp at Q25, ran MiXCR for clone calling and kept in-frame beta chains. Every CDR3 protein is listed once, alongside the most common genes and DNA of its rows. The V and J calls here are based on TCRdb, not the publication. This sample lists around 140,000 distinct CDR3 sequences; roughly a fifth were detected once. The top ten clonotypes cover about 0.6% of the sample.

The V gene is TRBV2 and the J gene is TRBJ2-1; the D segment cannot be called with confidence. Sample: naive CD8+ T cells from blood. The cell subset or site label on this specimen signifies: naive T cells, CD45RA high CD27+. The receptor was derived from a human donor in good health. The CDR3 region reads CASRDLINEQFF. The sequenced DNA is TGTGCCAGCAGGGATCTAATCAATGAGCAGTTCTTC.